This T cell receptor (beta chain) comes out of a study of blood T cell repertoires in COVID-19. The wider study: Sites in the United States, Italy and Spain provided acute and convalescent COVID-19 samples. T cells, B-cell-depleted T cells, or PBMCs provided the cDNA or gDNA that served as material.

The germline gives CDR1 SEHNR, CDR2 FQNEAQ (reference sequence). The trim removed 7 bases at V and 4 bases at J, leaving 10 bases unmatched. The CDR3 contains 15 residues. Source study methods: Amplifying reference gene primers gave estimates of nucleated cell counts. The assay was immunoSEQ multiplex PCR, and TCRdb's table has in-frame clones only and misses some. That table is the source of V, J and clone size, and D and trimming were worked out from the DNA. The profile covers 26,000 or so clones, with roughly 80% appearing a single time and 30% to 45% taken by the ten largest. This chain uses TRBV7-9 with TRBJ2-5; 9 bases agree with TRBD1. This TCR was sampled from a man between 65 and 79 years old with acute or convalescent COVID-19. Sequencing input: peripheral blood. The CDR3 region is CASTYRGQGSETQYF. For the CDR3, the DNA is TGTGCCAGCACGTACAGGGGACAGGGCTCAGAGACCCAGTACTTC. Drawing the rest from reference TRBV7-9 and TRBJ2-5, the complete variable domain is DTGVSQNPRHKITKRGQNVTFRCDPISEHNRLYWYRQTLGQGPEFLTYFQNEAQLEKSRLLSDRFSAERPKGSFSTLEIQRTEQGDSAMYLCASTYRGQGSETQYFGPGTRLLVL.